Below, 24 T cell receptor beta chains from the same sample are listed, as sequenced in a study of post-analysis software for immune sequencing data. The TCR beta cDNA libraries carried unique molecular identifiers. TCRdb re-called the PCR reads through MiXCR, storing one row per CDR3 protein. The sample holds some 690,000 distinct CDR3 sequences, 25% to 30% seen once. No antigen has been identified for these receptors. Study outcomes and limitations: Controls had lower frequencies than patients of 4 or 5 TRBV segments, which included TRBV5-6, TRBV5-1 and TRBV20-1.

The material sequenced was blood. The receptor set was obtained from a girl aged 10 to 17 with multiple sclerosis.

The chain employs TRBV6-5 and TRBJ1-2; no clear D. The CDR3 runs to 14 residues. The V and J ends lost 5 bases and 4 bases respectively, with 14 bases between them. CDR1 and CDR2 (germline): MNHEY, SVGAGI. CDR3 loop: CASSGSKSGYGYTF. CDR3 coding DNA: TGTGCCAGCAGTGGCTCAAAAAGTGGCTATGGCTACACCTTC.

This clonotype was counted many times. This sequence joins TRBV6-5 and TRBJ2-7, with D unclear. CDR3 length: 14 amino acids. With 2 bases removed from V and 5 bases from J, the gap between germline ends came to 13 bases. CDR1 MNHEY and CDR2 SVGAGI come from the germline V gene. The CDR3 loop is CASSYRDPRNEQYF. The CDR3 DNA follows: TGTGCCAGCAGTTACCGAGACCCTCGCAACGAGCAGTACTTC.

The chain combines TRBV14 with TRBJ2-5; no reliable D call. Germline-derived CDR1 and CDR2 are SGHDN and FVKESK. The CDR3 has 13 residues. V was clipped by 5 bases and J by 4 bases, with 11 bases between them. CDR3 in DNA: TGTGCCAGCAGCGCCTTGTTCTCAGAGACCCAGTACTTC. This encodes CASSALFSETQYF.

The chain employs TRBV20-1 and TRBJ2-7; no clear D gene. The CDR3 length is 13 residues. CDR1 is DFQATT and CDR2 is SNEGSKA in the germline V gene (reference sequence). Trimming took 2 bases from V and 2 from J, leaving 10 bases between them. The DNA of the CDR3 is TGCAGTGCTAGACCACGGTCCGCCTACGAGCAGTACTTC. Translated: CSARPRSAYEQYF.

This chain joins TRBV20-1 and TRBJ1-2; D gene ambiguous. The CDR3 contains 13 residues. Germline-derived CDR1 and CDR2 are DFQATT and SNEGSKA (reference sequence). V lost 6 bases, J lost 4 bases, and 15 bases lay in between. The CDR3 DNA sequence: TGCAGTGCGCTTACGGATATGGGCTATGGCTACACCTTC. Residues: CSALTDMGYGYTF.

In this sample, this clonotype turned up a few times. J is TRBJ2-4 and V is TRBV3-1; D not resolved. With the DNA end fitting TRBJ2-7 better, the J assignment may be wrong. The CDR3 has 15 residues. Per the germline V gene, CDR1 is LGHDT and CDR2 is YNNKEL (reference sequence). This CDR3 reads CASSQEIPGRYEQYF. The DNA for the CDR3 is TGTGCCAGCAGCCAAGAAATCCCGGGTCGGTACGAGCAGTACTTC.

The chain joins TRBV20-1 to TRBJ2-1; D unclear. V was pared by 7 bases and J by 0 bases, with 16 bases between. This CDR3 has 15 residues. The germline CDR1 and CDR2 sequences are DFQATT and SNEGSKA (reference sequence). This CDR3 reads CSVPQLSSSYNEQFF. The CDR3 DNA reads TGCAGTGTCCCCCAACTGTCTAGCTCCTACAATGAGCAGTTCTTC.

The genes are TRBV20-1 and TRBJ2-3, with 11 nucleotides matching TRBD2. Germline V CDR1 and CDR2: DFQATT, SNEGSKA (reference sequence). Trimming at V came to 6 bases and at J to 7 bases, leaving 21 bases not matched to a gene. The CDR3 extends over 18 amino acids. CDR3 DNA sequence: TGCAGTGCCGTCGGCATTTTAGCGGGGGGGCGTCCCGCTAATACGCAGTATTTT. Translated, it gives CSAVGILAGGRPANTQYF.

The chain employs TRBV20-1 and TRBJ2-1, with 14 bases matching TRBD2. The CDR3 length is 16 residues. Germline loops: CDR1 DFQATT, CDR2 SNEGSKA (reference sequence). Unmatched junction bases numbered 7, after V lost 0 bases and J lost 9 bases. Here the CDR3 reads CSARDGGLAGVPEQFF. The CDR3 coding sequence is TGCAGTGCTAGAGATGGGGGACTAGCGGGAGTTCCTGAGCAGTTCTTC.

This clonotype was picked up a small number of times. The chain combines TRBV27 with TRBJ2-1; D gene uncertain. This CDR3 has 15 amino acids. Germline V gene data show CDR1 as MNHEY and CDR2 as SMNVEV (reference sequence). The germline V and J ends were trimmed by 5 bases and 5 bases, with 16 bases remaining between them. The CDR3 loop reads CASSTPSPPHNEQFF. The CDR3 coding sequence is TGTGCCAGCAGTACCCCTTCGCCACCACACAATGAGCAGTTCTTC.

This clonotype occurred a few times. An end of the junction differs from the germline gene, which may be a read error. The CDR3 loop is CASSGRDSNNEQFF. The CDR3 coding sequence is TGTGCCAGCAGCGGGCGGGACTCCAACAATGAGCAGTTCTTC. The gene calls are TRBV9 and TRBJ2-1; possibly TRBD2 for D (6 bases). Germline V gene lookup returns CDR1 SGDLS and CDR2 YYNGEE. The CDR3 contains 14 residues. Based on the CDR3 plus reference TRBV9 and TRBJ2-1, the full variable domain is DSGVTQTPKHLITATGQRVTLRCSPRSGDLSVYWYQQSLDQGLQFLIQYYNGEERAKGNILERFSAQQFPDLHSELNLSSLELGDSALYFCASSGRDSNNEQFFGPGTRLTVL.

The chain carries TRBV14 and TRBJ2-3, with D unclear. The CDR3 is 13 residues long. Germline values: CDR1 SGHDN, CDR2 FVKESK. The V and J ends lost 5 bases and 4 bases respectively, with 10 bases between them. This chain's CDR3 is CASSVVLSDTQYF. DNA for the CDR3: TGTGCCAGCAGCGTAGTATTGTCAGATACGCAGTATTTT.

The rearrangement joins TRBV20-1 to TRBJ2-5; 8 nucleotides agree with TRBD2. The DNA matches TRBJ2-7 better at its end, which makes the J call doubtful. This CDR3 has 17 amino acids. Germline-derived CDR1 and CDR2 are DFQATT and SNEGSKA (reference sequence). CDR3 nucleotide sequence: TGCAGTGCTAGAGATCGGCGGGAGGCCCGAAATGACCACGAGCAGTACTTC. Translating it yields CSARDRREARNDHEQYF.

The table lists this clonotype with a few counts. The rearrangement joins TRBV5-5 to TRBJ1-6; D unclear. This CDR3 is 15 amino acids long. The V end lost 0 bases, the J end lost 10 bases, and 14 bases lay between the germline ends. The germline V gene encodes CDR1 SGHKS and CDR2 YYEKEE (reference sequence). The CDR3 DNA reads TGTGCCAGCAGCTTGGTAGAAAGGAGGGCCTCACCCCTCCACTTT. It codes for CASSLVERRASPLHF.

The chain combines TRBV6-5 with TRBJ2-7, with 9 bases fitting TRBD1. Germline trimming cut 7 bases from V and 7 bases from J; bases unmatched to any gene: 14. This CDR3 region has 15 residues. CDR1 MNHEY and CDR2 SVGAGI come from the germline V gene. DNA of the CDR3: TGTGCCAGCAATCAGGACAGGGGTTTGTACAATGAGCAGTACTTC. Its translation: CASNQDRGLYNEQYF.

V gene TRBV29-1 combines with J gene TRBJ2-7; 9 bases are shared with TRBD1. The length of the CDR3 is 13 residues. The germline CDR1 and CDR2 sequences are SQVTM and ANQGSEA. The V segment lost 7 bases and the J segment 2 bases; nucleotides outside the gene matches: 6. The CDR3 coding sequence is TGCAGCGGCGGACAGGGGAGCGCCTACGAGCAGTACTTC. Translated, it gives CSGGQGSAYEQYF.

This chain uses TRBV27 with TRBJ2-5; perhaps TRBD1 as D (6 bases). Trimming removed 2 bases at V and 3 bases at J, with 10 bases between. Germline loops: CDR1 MNHEY, CDR2 SMNVEV (reference sequence). The CDR3 totals 14 residues. This CDR3 is CASSLLPGEETQYF. CDR3 DNA: TGTGCCAGCAGTTTACTTCCAGGGGAAGAGACCCAGTACTTC.

Only a few counts were recorded for this clonotype. As DNA, the CDR3 is TGTGCCAGCAGGAGAGACACGACAACTGAGCAGTTCTTC. Its protein product is CASRRDTTTEQFF. V is TRBV2 and J is TRBJ2-1, with D hard to call. Trimming stripped 6 bases from V and 9 bases from J, with 15 bases between. The CDR3 runs 13 residues. CDR1 SNHLY and CDR2 FYNNEI come from the germline V gene. Together with reference TRBV2 and TRBJ2-1, the CDR3 gives the full variable domain: EPEVTQTPSHQVTQMGQEVILRCVPISNHLYFYWYRQILGQKVEFLVSFYNNEISEKSEIFDDQFSVERPDGSNFTLKIRSTKLEDSAMYFCASRRDTTTEQFFGPGTRLTVL.

The V call is TRBV7-9, the J call TRBJ2-7, with D maybe TRBD2 (5 bases). The CDR3 runs to 13 residues. Germline values: CDR1 SEHNR, CDR2 FQNEAQ (reference sequence). Deletions cut 4 bases from V and 3 bases from J, with 10 bases between. The CDR3 DNA reads as TGTGCCAGCAGCTCCGAGGGCTTCTACGAGCAGTACTTC. Its translation is CASSSEGFYEQYF.

The chain joins TRBV20-1 to TRBJ2-7; 9 bases map to TRBD1. Germline V gene lookup returns CDR1 DFQATT and CDR2 SNEGSKA (reference sequence). V lost 0 bases to trimming and J lost 4 bases; unmatched junction nucleotides: 10. The CDR3 spans 16 residues. In DNA, the CDR3 is TGCAGTGCTAGAGAGGGTCGGGACAGGGTTACATACGAGCAGTACTTC. Amino acids: CSAREGRDRVTYEQYF.

This clonotype appeared a few times. V gene TRBV19 combines with J gene TRBJ2-6, with a weak D call TRBD1 (5 bases). Per the germline V gene, CDR1 is LNHDA and CDR2 is SQIVND (reference sequence). V shed 1 base and J shed 3 bases, with 10 bases lying between them. This CDR3 is 16 amino acids long. CDR3 amino acids: CASSIGRGFGANVLTF. The CDR3 region has the DNA TGTGCCAGTAGTATAGGTAGGGGATTTGGGGCCAACGTCCTGACTTTC.

The genes are TRBV7-8 and TRBJ2-5; 13 positions match TRBD2. The CDR3 runs 15 residues. Germline-derived CDR1 and CDR2 are SGHVS and FQNEAQ. V was clipped by 5 bases and J by 11 bases; unmatched bases: 11. Written as DNA, the CDR3 is TGTGCCAGCAGCCGCGGACTAGCGGGAGCAGGTGAGCAGTACTTC. It translates to CASSRGLAGAGEQYF.

The chain carries TRBV3-1 and TRBJ2-7, with 9 bases fitting TRBD1. The CDR3 runs 12 residues. The junction had 2 bases not matched to a gene; V was cut back by 4 bases and J by 7 bases. CDR1 is LGHDT, CDR2 YNNKEL, per germline (reference sequence). The CDR3 loop is CASSRDRVEQYF. The CDR3 coding sequence is TGTGCCAGCAGCCGGGACAGGGTTGAGCAGTACTTC.

V usage is TRBV19 and J usage is TRBJ2-5; TRBD1 is a possible D gene (7 bases). The DNA matches TRBJ2-7 better at its end, which makes the J call doubtful. Germline loops: CDR1 LNHDA, CDR2 SQIVND (reference sequence). The CDR3 covers 13 residues. The CDR3 here is CASSLYRGGEQYF. The CDR3, as DNA: TGTGCCAGTAGTCTCTACAGGGGAGGCGAGCAGTACTTC.